One sample yielded the 2 T cell receptor beta chains listed below, sequenced in a study of molecular identifiers for immune sequencing clone quantification. MiXCR, run by TCRdb on the PCR reads, gives a single entry per CDR3 protein. The table records around 300,000 distinct CDR3 sequences, roughly 24% of them present only once. Sequencing input: naive CD8+ T cells from blood, with Jurkat cell RNA spiked in. The subset denotes: FACS-sorted CD8+CD4-CCR7+CD45RA+ naive T cells. The source of these receptors is a human donor in good health. Some libraries in this study had Jurkat cell RNA spiked in.

The chain joins TRBV2 to TRBJ2-7, with 10 bases aligning to TRBD1. CDR1 and CDR2 (germline): SNHLY, FYNNEI. This CDR3 is built from 12 residues. J lost 6 bases, V lost 7 bases, and 3 bases had no gene match. DNA of the CDR3: TGTGCCAGCAAATGGACAGGGGGCGAGCAGTACTTC. It encodes CASKWTGGEQYF.

This clonotype was picked up a small number of times. The rearrangement uses TRBV7-9 and TRBJ2-2; 7 nucleotides line up with TRBD1. Germline CDR1 reads SEHNR; CDR2 reads FQNEAQ (reference sequence). This CDR3 has 14 amino acids. Losses at the gene ends were 4 bases for V and 6 bases for J; bases not matched to a gene: 5. The CDR3: CASSSPDRAGELFF. The DNA for the CDR3 is TGTGCCAGCAGCTCGCCCGACAGGGCCGGGGAGCTGTTTTTT.